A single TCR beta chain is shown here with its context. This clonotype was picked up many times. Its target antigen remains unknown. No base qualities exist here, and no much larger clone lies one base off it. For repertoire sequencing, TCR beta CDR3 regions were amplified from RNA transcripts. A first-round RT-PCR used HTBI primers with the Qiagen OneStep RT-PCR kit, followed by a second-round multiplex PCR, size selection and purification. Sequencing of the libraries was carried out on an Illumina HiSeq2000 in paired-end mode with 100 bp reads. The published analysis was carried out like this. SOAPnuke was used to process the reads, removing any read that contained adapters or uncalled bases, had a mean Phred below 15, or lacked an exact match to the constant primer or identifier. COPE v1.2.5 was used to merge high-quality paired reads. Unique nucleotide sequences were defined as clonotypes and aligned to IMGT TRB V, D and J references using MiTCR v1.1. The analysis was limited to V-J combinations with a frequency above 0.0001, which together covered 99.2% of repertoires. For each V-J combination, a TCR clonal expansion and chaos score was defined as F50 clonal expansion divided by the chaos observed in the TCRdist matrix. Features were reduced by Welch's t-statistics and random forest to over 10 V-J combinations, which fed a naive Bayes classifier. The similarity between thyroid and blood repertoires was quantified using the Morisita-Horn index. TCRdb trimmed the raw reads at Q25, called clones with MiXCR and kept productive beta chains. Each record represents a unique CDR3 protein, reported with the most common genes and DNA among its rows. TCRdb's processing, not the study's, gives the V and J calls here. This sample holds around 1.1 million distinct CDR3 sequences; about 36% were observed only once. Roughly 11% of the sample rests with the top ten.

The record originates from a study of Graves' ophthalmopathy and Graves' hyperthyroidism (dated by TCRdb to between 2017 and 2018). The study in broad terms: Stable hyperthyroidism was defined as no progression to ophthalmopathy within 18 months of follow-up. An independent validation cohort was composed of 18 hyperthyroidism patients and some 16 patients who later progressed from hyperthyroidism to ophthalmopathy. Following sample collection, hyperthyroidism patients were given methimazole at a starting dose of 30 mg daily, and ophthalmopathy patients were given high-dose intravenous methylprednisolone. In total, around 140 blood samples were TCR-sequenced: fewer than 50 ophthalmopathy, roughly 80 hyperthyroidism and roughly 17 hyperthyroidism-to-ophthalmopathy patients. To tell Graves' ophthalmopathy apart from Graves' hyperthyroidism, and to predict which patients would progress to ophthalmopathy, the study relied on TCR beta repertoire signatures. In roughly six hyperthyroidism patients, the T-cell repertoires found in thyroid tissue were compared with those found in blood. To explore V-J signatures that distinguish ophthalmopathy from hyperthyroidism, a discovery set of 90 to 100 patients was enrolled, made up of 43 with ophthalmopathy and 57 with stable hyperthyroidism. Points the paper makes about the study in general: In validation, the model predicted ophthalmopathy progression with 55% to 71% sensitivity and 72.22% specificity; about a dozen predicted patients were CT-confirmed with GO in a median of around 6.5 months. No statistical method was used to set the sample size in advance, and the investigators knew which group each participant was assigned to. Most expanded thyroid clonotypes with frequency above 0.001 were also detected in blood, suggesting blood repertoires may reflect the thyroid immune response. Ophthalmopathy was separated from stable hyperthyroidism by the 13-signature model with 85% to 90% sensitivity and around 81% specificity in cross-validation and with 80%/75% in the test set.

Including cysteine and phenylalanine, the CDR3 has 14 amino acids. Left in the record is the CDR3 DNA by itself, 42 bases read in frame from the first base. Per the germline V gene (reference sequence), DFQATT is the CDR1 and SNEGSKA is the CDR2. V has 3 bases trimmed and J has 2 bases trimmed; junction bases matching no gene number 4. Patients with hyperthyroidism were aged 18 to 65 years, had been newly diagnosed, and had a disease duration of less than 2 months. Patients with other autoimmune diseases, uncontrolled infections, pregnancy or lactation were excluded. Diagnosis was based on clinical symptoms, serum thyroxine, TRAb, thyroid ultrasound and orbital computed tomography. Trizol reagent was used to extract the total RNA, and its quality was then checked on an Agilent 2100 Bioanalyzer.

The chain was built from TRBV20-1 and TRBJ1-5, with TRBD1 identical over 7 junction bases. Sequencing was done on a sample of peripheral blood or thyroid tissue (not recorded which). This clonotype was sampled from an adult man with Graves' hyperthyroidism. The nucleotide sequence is TGCAGTGCTAGTGCCGGACAGGGCAATCAGCCCCAGCATTTT. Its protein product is CSASAGQGNQPQHF.